These 7 T cell receptor beta chains were sequenced from one sample in a study of blood T cell repertoires in COVID-19. Sequenced by immunoSEQ multiplex PCR; TCRdb stores in-frame clones only, minus some. The data show tens of thousands of clones, 65% to 90% seen once. Sequencing was carried out using peripheral blood. The origin of the receptors is a man between 60 and 75 years old with acute or convalescent COVID-19.

This sequence joins TRBV29-1 and TRBJ2-1; D not certain. Germline-derived CDR1 and CDR2 are SQVTM and ANQGSEA. V shed 2 bases and J shed 8 bases, with 10 bases lying between them. The CDR3 extends over 12 amino acids. This CDR3 reads CSVEQAFDEQFF. The CDR3 DNA reads as TGCAGCGTTGAACAAGCTTTCGATGAGCAGTTCTTC.

V usage is TRBV4-2 and J usage is TRBJ2-2; 9 bases are a match to TRBD1. Germline V lookup: CDR1 LGHNA, CDR2 YNFKEQ. The CDR3 consists of 15 residues. V lost 2 bases to trimming and J lost 6 bases; unmatched junction nucleotides: 4. CDR3 sequence (DNA): TGTGCCAGCAGCCAAACCGGGACAGGGCCCGGGGAGCTGTTTTTT. Translating it yields CASSQTGTGPGELFF.

V is TRBV4-2 and J is TRBJ2-1; 9 bases map to TRBD1. Trimming cost V 0 bases and J 7 bases; bases outside gene matches: 7. Germline V lookup: CDR1 LGHNA, CDR2 YNFKEQ. This CDR3 has 16 residues. CDR3 protein: CASSQDRDRVRNEQFF. The CDR3 DNA reads as TGTGCCAGCAGCCAAGATAGGGACAGGGTCAGAAATGAGCAGTTCTTC.

This sequence joins TRBV11-2 and TRBJ2-1; D is undetermined. CDR3 length equals 14 residues. The V end was cut by 0 bases, the J end by 5 bases, with 8 bases between. Germline V gives CDR1 SGHAT, CDR2 FQNNGV. CDR3 DNA: TGTGCCAGCAGCTTAGAGAGGATAAACAATGAGCAGTTCTTC. Translating it yields CASSLERINNEQFF.

The chain is built from TRBV19 and TRBJ2-1; 11 bases line up with TRBD2. Losses at the gene ends were 4 bases for V and 4 bases for J; bases not matched to a gene: 0. Germline V gives CDR1 LNHDA, CDR2 SQIVND (reference sequence). The CDR3 loop spans 14 amino acids. CDR3: CASSRLAGYNEQFF. In DNA, the CDR3 is TGTGCCAGTAGTAGACTAGCGGGGTACAATGAGCAGTTCTTC.

This clone was picked up a small number of times. The chain couples TRBV18 to TRBJ2-5, with TRBD1 matching 7 bases. The germline CDR1 and CDR2 sequences are KGHSH and LQKENI. V dropped 5 bases and J dropped 2; count of bases not matched to a gene: 2. CDR3 length equals 13 residues. The CDR3 DNA reads as TGTGCCAGCTCAGGGACAGTTCAAGAGACCCAGTACTTC. It encodes CASSGTVQETQYF.

The chain links TRBV6-1 to TRBJ2-1; 11 bases agree with TRBD2. Germline trimming cut 0 bases from V and 6 bases from J; bases unmatched to any gene: 1. In germline, CDR1 is MNHNS, CDR2 SASEGT. CDR3 length equals 15 residues. CDR3: CASSEASGGANEQFF. The CDR3 nucleotides read TGTGCCAGCAGTGAAGCTAGCGGGGGGGCCAATGAGCAGTTCTTC.